This T cell receptor (beta chain) was retrieved from a study of OX40 agonist ivuxolimab in advanced cancers. Clones were sequenced by immunoSEQ multiplex PCR, and TCRdb holds only the in-frame ones, with some missing. The table lists roughly 24,000 clones, roughly nine tenths of them singletons. The receptor comes from an adult with an advanced solid tumor such as melanoma, head and neck, liver or kidney cancer. The sequenced sample was CD4+ or CD8+ T cells sorted from blood, obtained in a trial of the OX40 agonist ivuxolimab.

This CDR3 is CASSSLPEGYEQYF. The CDR3 nucleotides read TGTGCCAGCAGCTCCTTACCCGAGGGGTACGAGCAGTACTTC. The J gene is TRBJ2-5, the V gene TRBV7-6, with D perhaps matching TRBD1 or TRBD2 (5 bases each). The J call may be mistaken, given a closer DNA end match to TRBJ2-7. This CDR3 spans 14 amino acids. The germline gives CDR1 SGHVS, CDR2 FNYEAQ.